Below are 14 T cell receptor beta chains sequenced from a single sample in a study of cytomegalovirus exposure and HLA in healthy donors. The primer mix had 60 Vbeta and 13 Jbeta primers. The protocol was immunoSEQ multiplex PCR, while the TCRdb copy is restricted to in-frame clones and leaves out a portion. The table shows fewer than 120,000 clones, with about three quarters occurring only once. Sequencing was carried out using PBMCs. Source of these receptors: a woman in her sixties in good health and CMV-seropositive.

This chain connects TRBV9 to TRBJ1-5; 8 positions agree with TRBD1. Germline V CDR1 and CDR2: SGDLS, YYNGEE. The ends lost 6 bases at V and 0 bases at J; junction bases unmatched: 20. The CDR3 contains 20 residues. CDR3 region: CASIWTGRLGAEYSNQPQHF. CDR3 DNA: TGTGCCAGCATTTGGACAGGGAGGCTCGGGGCTGAATATAGCAATCAGCCCCAGCATTTT.

This chain uses TRBV7-8 with TRBJ2-7; 8 positions match TRBD1. This CDR3 has 13 residues. The germline gives CDR1 SGHVS, CDR2 FQNEAQ. V was clipped by 6 bases and J by 0 bases; unmatched bases: 1. The CDR3 loop is CASRTGDSYEQYF. In nucleotides, the CDR3 is TGTGCCAGCAGGACAGGGGACTCCTACGAGCAGTACTTC.

The chain combines TRBV25-1 with TRBJ2-1, with a possible D match to TRBD1 (5 bases). This CDR3 is 14 amino acids long. Germline V gene sequence: CDR1 MGHDK, CDR2 SYGVNS. Trimming took 2 bases from V and 6 from J, leaving 11 bases between them. Written as DNA, the CDR3 is TGTGCCAGCAGTGAAAGTAAGGGGTTCAATGAGCAGTTCTTC. Translated, it gives CASSESKGFNEQFF.

The chain combines TRBV6-1 with TRBJ2-7, with D maybe TRBD2 (6 bases). V lost 6 bases, J lost 4 bases, and 13 bases lay in between. Germline V gene lookup returns CDR1 MNHNS and CDR2 SASEGT. This CDR3 is built from 13 residues. The CDR3 region has the DNA TGTGCCAGCAGCGAGTCCGGGACTTACGAGCAGTACTTC. The encoded protein is CASSESGTYEQYF.

The chain has TRBV19 and TRBJ1-2; weak D call: TRBD1 (5 bases). Per the germline V gene, CDR1 is LNHDA and CDR2 is SQIVND (reference sequence). There are 14 residues in the CDR3. The V end was cut by 4 bases, the J end by 2 bases, with 11 bases between. This chain's CDR3 is CASSTTAPNYGYTF. The CDR3, as DNA: TGTGCCAGTAGTACGACAGCTCCCAACTATGGCTACACCTTC.

This chain joins TRBV28 and TRBJ2-7; TRBD2 matches 8 bases. V shed 0 bases, J shed 2 bases, and the junction held 3 bases outside the gene matches. Germline V gene data show CDR1 as MDHEN and CDR2 as SYDVKM. The CDR3 has 15 amino acids. CDR3 in amino acids: CASSLWGLGAYEQYF. CDR3 nucleotides: TGTGCCAGCAGTTTATGGGGACTAGGAGCCTACGAGCAGTACTTC. Together with reference TRBV28 and TRBJ2-7, the CDR3 gives the full variable domain: DVKVTQSSRYLVKRTGEKVFLECVQDMDHENMFWYRQDPGLGLRLIYFSYDVKMKEKGDIPEGYSVSREKKERFSLILESASTNQTSMYLCASSLWGLGAYEQYFGPGTRLTVT.

This clone was counted a single time. The chain combines TRBV7-2 with TRBJ1-1; maybe TRBD1 (5 bases). From germline, CDR1 is SGHTA and CDR2 FQGNSA. This CDR3 comprises 15 residues. The germline V and J ends were trimmed by 0 bases and 5 bases, with 13 bases remaining between them. The chain's CDR3 is CASSLASGYGTEAFF. As DNA, the CDR3 is TGTGCCAGCAGCTTAGCATCAGGGTATGGTACTGAAGCTTTCTTT.

The chain combines TRBV6-5 with TRBJ1-2, with 9 bases lining up with TRBD1. The germline V gene encodes CDR1 MNHEY and CDR2 SVGAGI. The length of the CDR3 is 13 residues. Unmatched junction bases numbered 7, after V lost 6 bases and J lost 8 bases. CDR3 sequence: CASSRDREGGYTF. The CDR3 nucleotides are TGTGCCAGCAGCCGGGACAGGGAAGGCGGCTACACCTTC.

This chain uses TRBV11-2 with TRBJ1-1; D possibly corresponds to TRBD1 (5 bases). V shed 5 bases and J shed 0 bases, with 13 bases lying between them. Germline V gives CDR1 SGHAT, CDR2 FQNNGV. The CDR3 has 15 amino acids. This chain's CDR3 is CASSPGVGVNTEAFF. The DNA of the CDR3 is TGTGCCAGCAGCCCTGGGGTAGGGGTGAACACTGAAGCTTTCTTT.

CDR3 loop: CASSLEVGRDSPLHF. The CDR3 bases are TGCGCCAGCAGCCTGGAGGTGGGCAGGGATTCACCCCTCCACTTT. V is TRBV5-1 and J is TRBJ1-6; perhaps TRBD1 as D (5 bases). This CDR3 is 15 amino acids long. Germline lookup yields CDR1 SGHRS and CDR2 YFSETQ. V lost 4 bases and J 8 bases, leaving 16 bases between the germline ends.

The CDR3: CASSVMGQGDEQYF. The CDR3 DNA sequence: TGTGCCAGCAGCGTAATGGGACAGGGTGACGAGCAGTACTTC. V usage is TRBV9 and J usage is TRBJ2-7; 9 bases fit TRBD1. With 1 base clipped from V and 5 bases from J, the junction kept 4 bases outside the gene matches. The germline CDR1 and CDR2 sequences are SGDLS and YYNGEE. The CDR3 contains 14 residues.

This clone has a handful of counts. The chain links TRBV2 to TRBJ1-4, with D unclear. This CDR3 has 14 residues. Germline V CDR1 and CDR2: SNHLY, FYNNEI. Trimming removed 2 bases from V and 1 base from J, with 5 bases in between. The CDR3 loop reads CASSEYGTNEKLFF. The DNA for the CDR3 is TGTGCCAGCAGTGAATACGGAACTAATGAAAAACTGTTTTTT.

This chain connects TRBV11-2 to TRBJ2-1; 10 bases agree with TRBD2. CDR3 length equals 17 residues. Germline CDR1 reads SGHAT; CDR2 reads FQNNGV. Germline trimming cut 7 bases from V and 4 bases from J; bases unmatched to any gene: 13. The chain's CDR3 is CASTPRLAGAQYNEQFF. For the CDR3, the DNA is TGTGCCAGCACCCCAAGACTAGCGGGCGCCCAGTACAATGAGCAGTTCTTC.

The chain joins TRBV6-5 to TRBJ1-4; 8 bases line up with TRBD1. Germline V CDR1 and CDR2: MNHEY, SVGAGI. The CDR3 covers 15 residues. Germline trimming cut 6 bases from V and 8 bases from J; bases unmatched to any gene: 11. The CDR3 here is CASSLRQGSREKLFF. CDR3 coding DNA: TGTGCCAGCAGCCTTCGACAGGGGAGTCGGGAAAAACTGTTTTTT.